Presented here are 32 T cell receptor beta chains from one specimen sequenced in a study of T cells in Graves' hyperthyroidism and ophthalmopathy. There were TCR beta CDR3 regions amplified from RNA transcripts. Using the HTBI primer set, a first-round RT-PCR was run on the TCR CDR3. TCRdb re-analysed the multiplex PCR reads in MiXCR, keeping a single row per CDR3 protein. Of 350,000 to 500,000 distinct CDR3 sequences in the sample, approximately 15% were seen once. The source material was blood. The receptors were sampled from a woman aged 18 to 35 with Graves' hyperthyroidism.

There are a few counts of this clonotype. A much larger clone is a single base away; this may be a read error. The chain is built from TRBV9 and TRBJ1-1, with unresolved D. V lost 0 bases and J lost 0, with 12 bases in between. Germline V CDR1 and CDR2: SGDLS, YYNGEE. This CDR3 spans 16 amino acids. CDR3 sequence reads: CASSVGADSMNTEAFF. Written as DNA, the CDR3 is TGTGCCAGCAGCGTAGGAGCGGACTCTATGAACACTGAAGCTTTCTTT.

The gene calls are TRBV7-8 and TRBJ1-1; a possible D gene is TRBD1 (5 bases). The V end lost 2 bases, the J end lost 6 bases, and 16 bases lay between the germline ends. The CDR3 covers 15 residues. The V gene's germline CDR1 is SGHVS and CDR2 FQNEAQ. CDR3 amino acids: CASSLLMEGAAEAFF. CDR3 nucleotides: TGTGCCAGCAGCTTACTGATGGAAGGGGCGGCTGAAGCTTTCTTT.

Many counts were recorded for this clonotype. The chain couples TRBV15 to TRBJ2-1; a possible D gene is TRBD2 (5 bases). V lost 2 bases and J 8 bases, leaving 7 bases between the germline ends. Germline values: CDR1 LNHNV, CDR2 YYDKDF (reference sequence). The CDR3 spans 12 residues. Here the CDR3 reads CATSRSDYEQFF. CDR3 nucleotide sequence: TGTGCCACCAGCAGATCGGACTATGAGCAGTTCTTC. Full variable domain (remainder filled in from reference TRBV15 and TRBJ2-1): DAMVIQNPRYQVTQFGKPVTLSCSQTLNHNVMYWYQQKSSQAPKLLFHYYDKDFNNEADTPDNFQSRRPNTSFCFLDIRSPGLGDTAMYLCATSRSDYEQFFGPGTRLTVL.

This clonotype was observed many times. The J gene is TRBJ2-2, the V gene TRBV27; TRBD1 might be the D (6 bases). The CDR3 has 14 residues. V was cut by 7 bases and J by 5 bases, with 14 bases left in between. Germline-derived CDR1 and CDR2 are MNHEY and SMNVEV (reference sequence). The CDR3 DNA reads TGTGCCAGCAAAGGGGGAGTTAGGACCGGGGAGCTGTTTTTT. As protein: CASKGGVRTGELFF.

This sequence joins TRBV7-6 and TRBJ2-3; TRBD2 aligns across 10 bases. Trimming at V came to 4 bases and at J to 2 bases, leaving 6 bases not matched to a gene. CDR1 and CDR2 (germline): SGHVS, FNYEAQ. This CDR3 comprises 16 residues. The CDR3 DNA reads TGTGCCAGCAGCTCCGGGACTAGCGCCCACACAGATACGCAGTATTTT. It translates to CASSSGTSAHTDTQYF.

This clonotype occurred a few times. The CDR3 reads CASSLEAGEAFF. The DNA of the CDR3 is TGTGCCAGCAGCTTGGAGGCGGGTGAAGCTTTCTTT. This chain links TRBV5-4 with TRBJ1-1; unclear D gene. The length of the CDR3 is 12 residues. CDR1 and CDR2 from the germline V gene are SGHNT and YYREEE (reference sequence). The ends were cut back, 0 bases at V and 7 bases at J, with 7 bases in the middle.

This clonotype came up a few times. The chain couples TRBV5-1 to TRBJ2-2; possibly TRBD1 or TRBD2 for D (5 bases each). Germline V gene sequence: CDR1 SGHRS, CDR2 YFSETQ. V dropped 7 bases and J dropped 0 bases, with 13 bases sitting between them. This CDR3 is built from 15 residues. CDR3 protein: CASQPGTPNTGELFF. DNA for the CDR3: TGCGCCAGCCAACCCGGGACGCCGAACACCGGGGAGCTGTTTTTT.

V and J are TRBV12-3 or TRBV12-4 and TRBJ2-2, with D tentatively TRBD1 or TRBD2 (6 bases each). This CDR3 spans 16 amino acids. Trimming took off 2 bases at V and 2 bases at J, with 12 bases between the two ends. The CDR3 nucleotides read TGTGCCAGCAGTTTAACCGGGGGACATAACACCGGGGAGCTGTTTTTT. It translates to CASSLTGGHNTGELFF.

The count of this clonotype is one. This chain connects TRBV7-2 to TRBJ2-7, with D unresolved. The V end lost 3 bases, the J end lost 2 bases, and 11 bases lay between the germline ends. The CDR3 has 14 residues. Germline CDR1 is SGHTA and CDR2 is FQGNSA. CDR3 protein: CASSLRWSAYEQYF. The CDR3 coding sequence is TGTGCCAGCAGCTTGAGGTGGTCCGCCTACGAGCAGTACTTC.

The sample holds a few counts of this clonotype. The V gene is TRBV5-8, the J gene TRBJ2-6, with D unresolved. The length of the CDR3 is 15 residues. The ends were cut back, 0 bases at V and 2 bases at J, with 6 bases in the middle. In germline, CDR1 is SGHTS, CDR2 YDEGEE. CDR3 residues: CASSLGAPGANVLTF. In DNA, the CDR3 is TGTGCCAGCAGCTTGGGGGCGCCTGGGGCCAACGTCCTGACTTTC.

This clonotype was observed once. CDR3 sequence: CAWSKLREKETQYF. The CDR3 nucleotides read TGTGCCTGGAGTAAGTTGCGGGAGAAGGAGACCCAGTACTTC. The rearrangement uses TRBV30 and TRBJ2-5; 7 bases are shared with TRBD2. The CDR3 is made up of 14 amino acids. J lost 5 bases, V lost 2 bases, and 8 bases had no gene match. CDR1 and CDR2 from the germline V gene are GTSNPN and SVGIG (reference sequence). The full variable domain, with the rest looked up from reference TRBV30 and TRBJ2-5, is SQTIHQWPATLVQPVGSPLSLECTVEGTSNPNLYWYRQAAGRGLQLLFYSVGIGQISSEVPQNLSASRPQDRQFILSSKKLLLSDSGFYLCAWSKLREKETQYFGPGTRLLVL.

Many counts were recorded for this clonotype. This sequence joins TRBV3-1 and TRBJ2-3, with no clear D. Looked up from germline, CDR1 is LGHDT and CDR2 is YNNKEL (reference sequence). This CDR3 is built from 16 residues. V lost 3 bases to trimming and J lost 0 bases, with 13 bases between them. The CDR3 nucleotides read TGTGCCAGCAGCCAGGGCGTGTCACCTAGCACAGATACGCAGTATTTT. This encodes CASSQGVSPSTDTQYF.

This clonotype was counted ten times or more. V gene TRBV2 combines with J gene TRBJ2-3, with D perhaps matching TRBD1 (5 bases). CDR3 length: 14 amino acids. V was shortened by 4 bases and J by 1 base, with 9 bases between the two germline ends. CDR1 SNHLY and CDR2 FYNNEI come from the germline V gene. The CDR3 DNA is TGTGCCAGCAGTGGACAGATCCGCACAGATACGCAGTATTTT. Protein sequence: CASSGQIRTDTQYF.

CDR3 sequence: CASSFSLNYGYTF. In nucleotides, the CDR3 is TGTGCCAGCAGTTTTTCCCTTAACTATGGCTACACCTTC. This chain joins TRBV28 and TRBJ1-2; D remains unclear. This CDR3 contains 13 residues. Germline CDR1 reads MDHEN; CDR2 reads SYDVKM. Trimming pared 3 bases from V and 1 base from J, leaving 6 bases between.

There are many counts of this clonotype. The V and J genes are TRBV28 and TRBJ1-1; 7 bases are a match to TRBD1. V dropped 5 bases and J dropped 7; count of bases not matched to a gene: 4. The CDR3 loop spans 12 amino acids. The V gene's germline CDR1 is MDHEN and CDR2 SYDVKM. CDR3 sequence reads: CASSMTGIEAFF. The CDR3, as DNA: TGTGCCAGCAGTATGACAGGGATTGAAGCTTTCTTT.

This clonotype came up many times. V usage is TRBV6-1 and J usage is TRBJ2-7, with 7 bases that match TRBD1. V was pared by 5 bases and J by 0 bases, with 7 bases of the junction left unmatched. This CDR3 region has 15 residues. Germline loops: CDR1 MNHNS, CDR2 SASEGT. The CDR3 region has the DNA TGTGCCAGCAGTTTGGGACAGAGAGTCTCCTACGAGCAGTACTTC. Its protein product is CASSLGQRVSYEQYF.

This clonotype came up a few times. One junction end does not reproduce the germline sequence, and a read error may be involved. The CDR3 DNA reads as TGTGCTAGTAGTATAGGGCCGGGACAGCTTAATGAAAAACTGTTTTTT. It is translated as CASSIGPGQLNEKLFF. The V gene is TRBV19, the J gene TRBJ1-4; 7 bases agree with TRBD1. Germline CDR1 LNHDA, CDR2 SQIVND (reference sequence). The CDR3 is made up of 16 amino acids.

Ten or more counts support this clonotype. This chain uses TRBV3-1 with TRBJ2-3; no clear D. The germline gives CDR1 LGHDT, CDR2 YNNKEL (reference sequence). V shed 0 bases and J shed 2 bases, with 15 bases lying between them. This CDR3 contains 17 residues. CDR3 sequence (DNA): TGTGCCAGCAGCCAAGATTTAGGCCCTCCCCCCACAGATACGCAGTATTTT. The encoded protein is CASSQDLGPPPTDTQYF.

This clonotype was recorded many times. The DNA of the CDR3 is TGCAGCGTTGAGCCGCGACAGGGGGAATATGGCTACACCTTC. This sequence encodes CSVEPRQGEYGYTF. The genes are TRBV29-1 and TRBJ1-2; TRBD1 aligns across 9 bases. CDR1 is SQVTM, CDR2 ANQGSEA, per germline. The CDR3 totals 14 residues. V was clipped by 3 bases and J by 5 bases; unmatched bases: 7.

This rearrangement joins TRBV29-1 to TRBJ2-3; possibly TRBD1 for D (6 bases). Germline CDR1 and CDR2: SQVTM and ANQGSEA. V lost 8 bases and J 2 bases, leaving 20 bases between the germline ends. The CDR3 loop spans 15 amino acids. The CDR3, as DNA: TGCAGCTCTGGGGGCGGCTCCCATAACACAGATACGCAGTATTTT. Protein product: CSSGGGSHNTDTQYF.

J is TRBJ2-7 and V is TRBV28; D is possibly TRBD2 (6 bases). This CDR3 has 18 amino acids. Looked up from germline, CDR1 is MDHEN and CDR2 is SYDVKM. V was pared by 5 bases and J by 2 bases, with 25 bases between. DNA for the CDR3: TGTGCCAGCAGTCCCCCGGGTCTCGGAGGGGCCGAGGCCTACGAGCAGTACTTC. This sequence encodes CASSPPGLGGAEAYEQYF.

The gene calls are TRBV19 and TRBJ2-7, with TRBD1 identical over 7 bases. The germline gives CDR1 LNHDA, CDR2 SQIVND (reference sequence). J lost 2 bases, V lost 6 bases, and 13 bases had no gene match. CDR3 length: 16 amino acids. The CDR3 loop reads CASSPGTVVRPYEQYF. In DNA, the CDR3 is TGTGCCAGTAGCCCAGGGACAGTCGTAAGACCCTACGAGCAGTACTTC.

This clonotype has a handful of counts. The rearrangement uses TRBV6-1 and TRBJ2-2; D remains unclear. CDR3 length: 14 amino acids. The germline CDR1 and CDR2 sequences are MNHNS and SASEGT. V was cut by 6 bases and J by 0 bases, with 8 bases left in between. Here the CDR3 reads CASSYITNTGELFF. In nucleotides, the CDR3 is TGTGCCAGCAGCTATATAACGAACACCGGGGAGCTGTTTTTT.

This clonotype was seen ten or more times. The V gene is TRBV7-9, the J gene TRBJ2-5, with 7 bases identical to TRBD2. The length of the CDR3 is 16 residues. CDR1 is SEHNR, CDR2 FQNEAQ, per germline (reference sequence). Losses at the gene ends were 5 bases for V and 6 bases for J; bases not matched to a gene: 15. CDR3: CASSPTGTTGGKTQYF. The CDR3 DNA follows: TGTGCCAGCAGCCCTACCGGGACTACCGGTGGGAAGACCCAGTACTTC.

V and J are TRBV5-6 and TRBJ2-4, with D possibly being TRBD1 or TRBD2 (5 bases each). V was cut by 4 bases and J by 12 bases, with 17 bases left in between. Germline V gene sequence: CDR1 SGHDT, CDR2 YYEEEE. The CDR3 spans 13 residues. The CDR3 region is CASSPGRGRSQYF. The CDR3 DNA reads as TGTGCCAGCAGCCCTGGCCGGGGCAGGTCTCAGTACTTC.

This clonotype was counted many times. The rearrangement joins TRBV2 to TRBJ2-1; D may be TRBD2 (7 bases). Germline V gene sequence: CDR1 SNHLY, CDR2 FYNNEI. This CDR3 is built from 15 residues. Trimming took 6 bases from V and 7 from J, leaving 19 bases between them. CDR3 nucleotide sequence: TGTGCCAGCAGGCTACTCCGGGGAGGGGGGAATGAGCAGTTCTTC. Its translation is CASRLLRGGGNEQFF.

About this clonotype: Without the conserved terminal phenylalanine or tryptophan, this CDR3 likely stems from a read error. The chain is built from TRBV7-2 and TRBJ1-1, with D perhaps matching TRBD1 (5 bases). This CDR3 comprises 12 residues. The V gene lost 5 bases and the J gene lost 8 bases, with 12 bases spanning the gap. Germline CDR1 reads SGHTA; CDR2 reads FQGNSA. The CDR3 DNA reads TGTGCCAGCAGCCAAGATGACAGAGAAGCTTTCGTT. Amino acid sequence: CASSQDDREAFV.

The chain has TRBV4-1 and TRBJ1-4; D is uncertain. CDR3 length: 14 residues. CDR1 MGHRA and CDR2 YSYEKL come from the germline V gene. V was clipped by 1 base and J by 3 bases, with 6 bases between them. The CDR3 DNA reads TGCGCCAGCAGCCAAGGTGACCCTAATGAAAAACTGTTTTTT. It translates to CASSQGDPNEKLFF.

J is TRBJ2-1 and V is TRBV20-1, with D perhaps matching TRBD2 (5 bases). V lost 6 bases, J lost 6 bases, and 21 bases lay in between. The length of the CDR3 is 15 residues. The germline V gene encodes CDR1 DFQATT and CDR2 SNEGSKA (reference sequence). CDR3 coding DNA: TGCAGTGCCCTTCCACTAGTGGGAGTCACCAATGAGCAGTTCTTC. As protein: CSALPLVGVTNEQFF.

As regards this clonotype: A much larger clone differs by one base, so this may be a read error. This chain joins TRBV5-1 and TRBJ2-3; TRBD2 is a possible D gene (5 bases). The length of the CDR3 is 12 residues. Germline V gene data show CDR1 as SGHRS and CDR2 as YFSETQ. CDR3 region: CASRLETDAQYF. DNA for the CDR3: TGCGCCAGCAGACTAGAAACAGATGCGCAGTATTTT.

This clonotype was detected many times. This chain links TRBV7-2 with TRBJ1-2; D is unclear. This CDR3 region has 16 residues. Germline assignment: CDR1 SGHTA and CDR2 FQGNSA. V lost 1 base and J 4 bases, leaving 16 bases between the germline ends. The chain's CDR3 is CASSLGRGRASYGYTF. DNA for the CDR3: TGTGCCAGCAGCTTAGGCCGGGGTCGCGCTTCCTATGGCTACACCTTC.

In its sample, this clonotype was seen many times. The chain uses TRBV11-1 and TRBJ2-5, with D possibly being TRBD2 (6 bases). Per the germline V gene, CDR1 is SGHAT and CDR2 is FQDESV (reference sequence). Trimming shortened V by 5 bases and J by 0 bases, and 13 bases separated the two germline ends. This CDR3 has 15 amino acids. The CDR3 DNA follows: TGTGCCAGCAGCCCCGGTAGCGGCCACCAAGAGACCCAGTACTTC. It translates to CASSPGSGHQETQYF.